These T cell receptor beta chains were read from a single sample in a study of blood T cell repertoires in COVID-19. Sequenced by immunoSEQ multiplex PCR; TCRdb stores in-frame clones only, minus some. The sample shows hundreds of thousands of clones, approximately 90% of them seen only once. The sample consisted of peripheral blood. These receptors all stem from a man aged 40-50 years with acute or convalescent COVID-19. Each CDR3 is given with its conserved first and last residue. Each record gives: clone size, J gene, D gene, V gene, CDR3 protein, CDR3 DNA. The D gene is left open where the match is weak. Clone size is given for some rows only: seen once, a few or many times, or a class if the clone is expanded.

.,TRBJ1-5,.,TRBV19,CASSPVGTAGSQPQHF,TGTGCCAGTAGCCCAGTCGGGACGGCGGGGAGTCAGCCCCAGCATTTT
.,TRBJ2-3,.,TRBV30,CAWSAQDTDTQYF,TGTGCCTGGAGTGCGCAGGACACAGATACGCAGTATTTT
.,TRBJ2-3,.,TRBV9,CASSVAVAGGQYF,TGTGCCAGCAGCGTAGCTGTGGCCGGGGGGCAGTATTTT
once,TRBJ1-1,.,TRBV4-1,CASSLGRGDPEAFF,TGCGCCAGCAGCCTCGGACGGGGAGATCCCGAAGCTTTCTTT
once,TRBJ2-4,.,TRBV5-3,CARGSGRRKNIQYF,TGTGCCAGAGGTTCAGGGAGGCGGAAAAACATTCAGTACTTC
.,TRBJ2-3,.,TRBV6-5,CASSSSDSSDTQYF,TGTGCCAGCAGTTCCTCTGACAGTTCAGATACGCAGTATTTT
.,TRBJ1-5,.,TRBV19,CASSRGHTSNSNQPQHF,TGTGCCAGTAGTCGAGGGCACACTAGCAATAGCAATCAGCCCCAGCATTTT
.,TRBJ2-4,.,TRBV11-2,CASSFRQDNDIQYF,TGTGCCAGCAGCTTTAGACAGGATAACGACATTCAGTACTTC
.,TRBJ1-1,.,TRBV27,CASSPREGTEAFF,TGTGCCAGCAGTCCCAGGGAGGGCACTGAAGCTTTCTTT
.,TRBJ2-7,.,TRBV7-2,CASSLSRGATEQYF,TGTGCCAGCAGCTTATCCAGGGGGGCTACCGAGCAGTACTTC
.,TRBJ2-7,TRBD1,TRBV4-1,CASSQGAGGLAAEQYF,TGCGCCAGCAGCCAAGGTGCAGGGGGTCTCGCCGCCGAGCAGTACTTC
.,TRBJ2-2,.,TRBV5-1,CASSFGQGTGELFF,TGCGCCAGCAGCTTTGGTCAGGGTACCGGGGAGCTGTTTTTT
.,TRBJ2-5,.,TRBV5-1,CASRMGGPQETQYF,TGCGCCAGCAGGATGGGGGGGCCCCAAGAGACCCAGTACTTC
.,TRBJ1-1,.,TRBV7-9,CASIGQETRQGEAFF,TGTGCCAGCATCGGGCAGGAAACCCGCCAGGGGGAAGCTTTCTTT
.,TRBJ2-7,.,TRBV7-9,CASSPSIGEQYF,TGTGCCAGCAGCCCCTCAATCGGTGAGCAGTACTTC
.,TRBJ1-2,.,TRBV15,CATSRERSVYGYTF,TGTGCCACCAGCAGAGAACGTTCGGTCTATGGCTACACCTTC
.,TRBJ1-1,TRBD1,TRBV9,CASSPGTGWYTEAFF,TGTGCCAGCAGCCCGGGGACAGGGTGGTACACTGAAGCTTTCTTT
.,TRBJ1-6,TRBD1,TRBV28,CASSLRQTGDSPLHF,TGTGCCAGCAGTTTACGTCAGACAGGGGATTCACCCCTCCACTTT
few,TRBJ1-6,.,TRBV7-9,CASSAGKAPLHF,TGTGCCAGCAGCGCCGGGAAAGCACCCCTCCACTTT
.,TRBJ1-2,TRBD1,TRBV6-1,CASRALDRDYGYTF,TGTGCCAGCAGGGCCTTGGACAGGGACTATGGCTACACCTTC
few,TRBJ1-1,TRBD1,TRBV29-1,CSVVRTAGTENTEAFF,TGCAGCGTTGTAAGGACTGCCGGGACAGAAAACACTGAAGCTTTCTTT
.,TRBJ2-2,.,TRBV27,CASSPRGTNTGELFF,TGTGCCAGCAGCCCCCGGGGGACGAACACCGGGGAGCTGTTTTTT
.,TRBJ2-2,.,TRBV19,CASSIGGGELFF,TGTGCCAGTAGTATCGGCGGCGGGGAGCTGTTTTTT
.,TRBJ1-1,TRBD1,TRBV19,CASRIGQGISEAFF,TGTGCCAGCAGGATAGGACAGGGGATCAGTGAAGCTTTCTTT
.,TRBJ2-7,.,TRBV3-1/TRBV3-2,CASSLQTGTLSYEQYF,TGTGCCAGCAGCCTCCAGACCGGGACACTCTCCTACGAGCAGTACTTC
.,TRBJ2-7,.,TRBV11-3,CASSRGYGYEQYF,TGTGCCAGCAGCCGAGGATATGGGTACGAGCAGTACTTC
.,TRBJ2-1,.,TRBV10-3,CAISDFGSYNEQFF,TGTGCCATCAGTGATTTCGGCTCCTACAATGAGCAGTTCTTC
.,TRBJ2-1,TRBD2,TRBV11-3,CASSIRTSGSYNEQFF,TGTGCCAGCAGCATCAGGACTAGCGGTTCCTACAATGAGCAGTTCTTC
.,TRBJ1-6,TRBD1,TRBV6-6,CASSIGQGNSPLHF,TGTGCCAGCAGTATTGGACAGGGGAATTCACCCCTCCACTTT